The 29 T cell receptor beta chains below all came from one sample that was sequenced in a study of T-cell memory formation after mild COVID-19. TCRdb re-analysed the 5' RACE reads in MiXCR, keeping a single row per CDR3 protein. The repertoire includes fewer than 50,000 distinct CDR3 sequences, 6.6% of them detected once, and about 0.8% sits in the top ten. The sequenced sample consisted of PBMCs or a T cell subset sorted from them (not recorded which). The receptors originated from an adult who had mild COVID-19 (a few samples of this study predate the infection). Cell type and time point are not known.

A few counts support this clonotype. CDR3 coding DNA: TGTGCCAGCAGTCACGGACAGGGGGCGCCTGGGGCCAACGTCCTGACTTTC. Protein product: CASSHGQGAPGANVLTF. The rearrangement joins TRBV6-6 to TRBJ2-6; TRBD1 agrees at 11 bases. V dropped 5 bases and J dropped 2; count of bases not matched to a gene: 5. CDR3 length: 17 amino acids. Germline V CDR1 and CDR2: MNHNY, SVGAGI (reference sequence).

This sequence joins TRBV9 and TRBJ1-3; D might be TRBD1 (5 bases). Trimming took 2 bases from V and 4 from J, leaving 10 bases between them. Germline loops: CDR1 SGDLS, CDR2 YYNGEE. The CDR3 extends over 14 amino acids. CDR3 region: CASSVGGVGNTIYF. As DNA, the CDR3 is TGTGCCAGCAGCGTGGGGGGAGTCGGAAACACCATATATTTT.

This clonotype has a count of ten or more. The chain combines TRBV3-1 with TRBJ1-5; TRBD1 matches 7 bases. V lost 1 base, J lost 4 bases, and 4 bases stayed unmatched. The CDR3 sequence is 15 residues long. Germline CDR1 LGHDT, CDR2 YNNKEL (reference sequence). The CDR3 is CASSQATGFNQPQHF. DNA for the CDR3: TGTGCCAGCAGCCAAGCGACAGGGTTTAATCAGCCCCAGCATTTT.

This chain uses TRBV24-1 with TRBJ2-1; D is ambiguous. CDR3 size: 15 residues. CDR1 is KGHDR, CDR2 SFDVKD, per germline. V was pared by 6 bases and J by 0 bases, with 11 bases between. This CDR3 is CATSHRASSYNEQFF. The CDR3 bases are TGTGCCACCAGTCATAGGGCCAGCTCCTACAATGAGCAGTTCTTC.

Many counts were recorded for this clonotype. The chain couples TRBV5-1 to TRBJ1-1, with D maybe TRBD1 (5 bases). The CDR3 is 17 amino acids. V lost 0 bases and J 0 bases, leaving 15 bases between the germline ends. Germline V gene data show CDR1 as SGHRS and CDR2 as YFSETQ. This chain's CDR3 is CASSLGGAGVMNTEAFF. The CDR3 DNA reads as TGCGCCAGCAGCTTGGGTGGGGCGGGGGTCATGAACACTGAAGCTTTCTTT.

This clonotype was found a few times. The chain uses TRBV9 and TRBJ2-7; TRBD1 agrees at 8 bases. In germline, CDR1 is SGDLS, CDR2 YYNGEE. Germline trimming cut 2 bases from V and 0 bases from J; bases unmatched to any gene: 4. The CDR3 is 15 residues long. The CDR3 is CASSVGTGSSYEQYF. CDR3 DNA sequence: TGTGCCAGCAGCGTCGGGACAGGCAGCTCCTACGAGCAGTACTTC. The whole variable domain, remainder taken from reference TRBV9 and TRBJ2-7, is DSGVTQTPKHLITATGQRVTLRCSPRSGDLSVYWYQQSLDQGLQFLIQYYNGEERAKGNILERFSAQQFPDLHSELNLSSLELGDSALYFCASSVGTGSSYEQYFGPGTRLTVT.

V is TRBV12-3 or TRBV12-4 and J is TRBJ2-7; no clear D gene. Trimming took 1 base from V and 4 from J, leaving 5 bases between them. This CDR3 spans 12 amino acids. CDR3 coding DNA: TGTGCCAGCAGTTTAGAGTCTTACGAGCAGTACTTC. This codes for CASSLESYEQYF.

This clonotype showed up just a few times. The chain recombines TRBV11-3 with TRBJ2-1; tentative D call: TRBD2 (6 bases). The CDR3 covers 14 residues. V was clipped by 5 bases and J by 6 bases, with 14 bases between them. The germline CDR1 and CDR2 sequences are SGHNT and YENEEA. In DNA, the CDR3 is TGTGCCAGCAGCCCACCGGGACTCTTCAATGAGCAGTTCTTC. Protein product: CASSPPGLFNEQFF.

This clonotype was seen only a few times. This chain joins TRBV3-1 and TRBJ2-1; 10 nucleotides agree with TRBD2. Per germline, CDR1 LGHDT and CDR2 YNNKEL (reference sequence). After removal of 11 bases from V and 2 bases from J, the junction contained 15 bases not matched to a gene. This CDR3 has 17 amino acids. DNA for the CDR3: TGTGCCTCGGGCCGGCTAGCGGGGGTTACTACCTACAATGAGCAGTTCTTC. This gives the protein CASGRLAGVTTYNEQFF.

The chain has TRBV30 and TRBJ2-1, with 7 bases matching TRBD2. The ends lost 1 base at V and 4 bases at J; junction bases unmatched: 1. The germline CDR1 and CDR2 sequences are GTSNPN and SVGIG (reference sequence). The CDR3 consists of 13 residues. The CDR3 sequence is CAWSGGLYNEQFF. DNA of the CDR3: TGTGCCTGGAGTGGGGGACTATACAATGAGCAGTTCTTC.

This clonotype occurred a few times. This chain connects TRBV24-1 to TRBJ2-1, with D possibly TRBD1 on 5 matching bases. Trimming stripped 2 bases from V and 6 bases from J, with 13 bases between. Germline loops: CDR1 KGHDR, CDR2 SFDVKD. There are 15 residues in the CDR3. CDR3 nucleotides: TGTGCCACCAGTGATTGGGGTAGTAGGGGCAATGAGCAGTTCTTC. Translation gives CATSDWGSRGNEQFF.

At least ten counts were recorded for this clonotype. Here the CDR3 reads CASSILRPRAYGYTF. The CDR3 region has the DNA TGTGCCAGCAGCATCTTGAGACCACGCGCTTATGGCTACACCTTC. The chain combines TRBV12-3 or TRBV12-4 with TRBJ1-2; D not resolved. Trimming stripped 6 bases from V and 5 bases from J, with 19 bases between. This CDR3 has 15 residues.

V is TRBV3-1 and J is TRBJ1-3, with D uncertain. Trimming removed 1 base from V and 0 bases from J, with 4 bases in between. The CDR3 covers 14 residues. Germline V CDR1 and CDR2: LGHDT, YNNKEL (reference sequence). CDR3 region: CASSQGYSGNTIYF. CDR3 nucleotides: TGTGCCAGCAGCCAAGGCTACTCTGGAAACACCATATATTTT.

The sample holds a few counts of this clonotype. V is TRBV15 and J is TRBJ2-3, with a tentative D call TRBD2 (7 bases). The CDR3 is 16 residues long. V was clipped by 3 bases and J by 3 bases, with 16 bases between them. CDR1 and CDR2 from the germline V gene are LNHNV and YYDKDF (reference sequence). CDR3 sequence (DNA): TGTGCCACCAGCAGGGACCCGGGGGGCCGAACAGATACGCAGTATTTT. It codes for CATSRDPGGRTDTQYF. The whole variable domain, filled in from reference TRBV15 and TRBJ2-3, reads DAMVIQNPRYQVTQFGKPVTLSCSQTLNHNVMYWYQQKSSQAPKLLFHYYDKDFNNEADTPDNFQSRRPNTSFCFLDIRSPGLGDTAMYLCATSRDPGGRTDTQYFGPGTRLTVL.

This clonotype was observed a handful of times. The chain recombines TRBV5-1 with TRBJ2-7, with 7 bases that match TRBD1. CDR3 length: 15 amino acids. The V gene's germline CDR1 is SGHRS and CDR2 YFSETQ. J was trimmed by 2 bases and V by 4 bases; bases with no gene match: 9. The CDR3 coding sequence is TGCGCCAGCAGCCCCGTGGGGACAGCCCCCTACGAGCAGTACTTC. Its translation: CASSPVGTAPYEQYF.

This clonotype was seen a handful of times. The chain is built from TRBV18 and TRBJ2-3; D might be TRBD2 (6 bases). The CDR3 is 17 residues long. CDR1 KGHSH and CDR2 LQKENI come from the germline V gene. The V and J ends lost 0 bases and 2 bases respectively, with 15 bases between them. The CDR3 protein is CASSPPFGGGPTDTQYF. The DNA of the CDR3 is TGTGCCAGCTCACCACCGTTCGGGGGAGGTCCCACAGATACGCAGTATTTT.

Ten or more counts support this clonotype. The J gene is TRBJ2-7, the V gene TRBV7-8; the D gene is possibly TRBD2 (6 bases). Looked up from germline, CDR1 is SGHVS and CDR2 is FQNEAQ. CDR3 size: 12 residues. Trimming took 4 bases from V and 7 from J, leaving 11 bases between them. This chain's CDR3 is CASSSYSGEQYF. In nucleotides, the CDR3 is TGTGCCAGCAGCTCCTACAGCGGGGAGCAGTACTTC.

V gene TRBV5-5 combines with J gene TRBJ2-7, with D possibly being TRBD1 (7 bases). V gave up 4 bases and J gave up 3 bases, with 11 bases separating them. This CDR3 spans 13 amino acids. Germline CDR1 reads SGHKS; CDR2 reads YYEKEE (reference sequence). As DNA, the CDR3 is TGTGCCAGCAGCGTCCAGGGGGGCTACGAGCAGTACTTC. It translates to CASSVQGGYEQYF.

This clonotype has at least ten counts. The CDR3 DNA reads TGTGCCAGCAGCCCCGGACTGTACACCGGGGAGCTGTTTTTT. It translates to CASSPGLYTGELFF. The J gene is TRBJ2-2, the V gene TRBV7-9, with D possibly matching TRBD2 (5 bases). The CDR3 has 14 residues. The V and J ends lost 5 bases and 3 bases respectively, with 10 bases between them. Germline values: CDR1 SEHNR, CDR2 FQNEAQ (reference sequence).

By its share, this clonotype is medium-sized (0.01 to 0.1%). One junction end does not reproduce the germline sequence, and a read error may be involved. The chain couples TRBV7-7 to TRBJ2-7; D ambiguous. CDR3 size: 15 residues. Germline V gene data show CDR1 as SSHAT and CDR2 as FNYEAQ (reference sequence). The chain's CDR3 is CASSLADSGSYEQYF. For the CDR3, the DNA is TGTGCTAGCAGCTTAGCCGACTCCGGCTCCTACGAGCAGTACTTC.

This clonotype was seen repeatedly, ten times or more. This chain joins TRBV10-2 and TRBJ2-1; unclear D gene. V was clipped by 0 bases and J by 9 bases, with 6 bases between them. CDR3 length: 12 amino acids. CDR1 and CDR2 (germline): WSHSY, SAAADI. In DNA, the CDR3 is TGCGCCAGCAGTGAGTCTCGAGGTGAGCAGTTCTTC. Protein sequence: CASSESRGEQFF.

This clonotype has a count of ten or more. The V and J genes are TRBV4-3 and TRBJ2-1; D is possibly TRBD2 (6 bases). The V and J ends lost 0 bases and 4 bases respectively, with 10 bases between them. The CDR3 length is 15 residues. Germline CDR1 reads LGHNA; CDR2 reads YSLEER. CDR3 amino acids: CASSQEPGVYNEQFF. CDR3 nucleotides: TGCGCCAGCAGCCAAGAGCCGGGGGTTTACAATGAGCAGTTCTTC.

The sample holds many counts of this clonotype. The V gene is TRBV3-1, the J gene TRBJ1-5; no definite D call. CDR3 size: 13 residues. The V gene lost 1 base and the J gene lost 11 bases, with 12 bases spanning the gap. From germline, CDR1 is LGHDT and CDR2 YNNKEL (reference sequence). CDR3 amino acids: CASSQGYAGSQHF. The CDR3 DNA follows: TGTGCCAGCAGCCAAGGGTACGCGGGGTCCCAGCATTTT.

This chain uses TRBV12-3 or TRBV12-4 with TRBJ2-1; unclear D gene. The CDR3 is 13 residues long. The V end lost 1 base, the J end lost 5 bases, and 6 bases lay between the germline ends. The CDR3 region is CASSLEEDNEQFF. The CDR3, as DNA: TGTGCCAGCAGTTTAGAGGAAGACAATGAGCAGTTCTTC.

The V call is TRBV7-8, the J call TRBJ1-1, with 10 bases that match TRBD1. Germline trimming cut 5 bases from V and 5 bases from J; bases unmatched to any gene: 11. Germline V gene data show CDR1 as SGHVS and CDR2 as FQNEAQ. This CDR3 spans 16 amino acids. The CDR3 sequence is CASSLRDRGRLTEAFF. The CDR3 nucleotides are TGTGCCAGCAGCCTTAGGGACAGGGGCCGCCTTACTGAAGCTTTCTTT.

This sequence joins TRBV5-4 and TRBJ2-7; TRBD2 matches 8 bases. The J segment lost 0 bases and the V segment lost 1 base, leaving 9 bases of the junction unmatched. The CDR3 loop spans 17 amino acids. CDR1 and CDR2 from the germline V gene are SGHNT and YYREEE (reference sequence). The CDR3 reads CASSLYRTSPGSYEQYF. Written as DNA, the CDR3 is TGTGCCAGCAGCTTGTACCGGACTAGCCCGGGCTCCTACGAGCAGTACTTC.

This clonotype was seen ten or more times. V is TRBV25-1 and J is TRBJ2-2; D is uncertain. The germline V gene has CDR1 MGHDK and CDR2 SYGVNS. The CDR3 has 15 residues. The V gene lost 1 base and the J gene lost 3 bases, with 9 bases spanning the gap. For the CDR3, the DNA is TGTGCCAGCAGTGAATTCTCAGTTGACACCGGGGAGCTGTTTTTT. Translating gives CASSEFSVDTGELFF.

Many counts were recorded for this clonotype. The rearrangement uses TRBV11-2 and TRBJ1-2; TRBD1 matches at 9 bases. V lost 2 bases and J lost 5; bases outside the gene matches: 9. From germline, CDR1 is SGHAT and CDR2 FQNNGV. CDR3 length equals 16 residues. CDR3 DNA: TGTGCCAGCAGCTTATCCCGGGGACAGGGCAATTATGGCTACACCTTC. Translated, it gives CASSLSRGQGNYGYTF.

The chain couples TRBV12-3 or TRBV12-4 to TRBJ2-7; TRBD1 agrees at 10 bases. The J segment lost 3 bases and the V segment lost 6 bases, leaving 8 bases of the junction unmatched. CDR3 length: 15 residues. CDR3 in amino acids: CASRMGTGEFYEQYF. CDR3 nucleotides: TGTGCCAGCAGGATGGGGACAGGGGAGTTCTACGAGCAGTACTTC.